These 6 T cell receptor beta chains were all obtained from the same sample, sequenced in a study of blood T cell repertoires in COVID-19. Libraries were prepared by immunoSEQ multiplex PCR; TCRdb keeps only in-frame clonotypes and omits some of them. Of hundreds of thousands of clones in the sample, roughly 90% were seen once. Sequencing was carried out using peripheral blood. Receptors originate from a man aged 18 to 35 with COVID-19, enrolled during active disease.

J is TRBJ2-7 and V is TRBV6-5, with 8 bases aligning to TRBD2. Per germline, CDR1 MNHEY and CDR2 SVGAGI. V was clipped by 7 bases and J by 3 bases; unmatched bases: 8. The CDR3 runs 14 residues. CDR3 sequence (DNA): TGTGCCAGCACCGGGTCGGGGGGGAACTACGAGCAGTACTTC. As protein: CASTGSGGNYEQYF.

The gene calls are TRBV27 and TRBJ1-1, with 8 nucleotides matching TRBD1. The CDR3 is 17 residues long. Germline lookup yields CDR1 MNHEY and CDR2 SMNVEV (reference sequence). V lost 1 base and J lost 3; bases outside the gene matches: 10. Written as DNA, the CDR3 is TGTGCCAGCAGTTTATATGCAGGGGGCGGATCGGACACTGAAGCTTTCTTT. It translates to CASSLYAGGGSDTEAFF.

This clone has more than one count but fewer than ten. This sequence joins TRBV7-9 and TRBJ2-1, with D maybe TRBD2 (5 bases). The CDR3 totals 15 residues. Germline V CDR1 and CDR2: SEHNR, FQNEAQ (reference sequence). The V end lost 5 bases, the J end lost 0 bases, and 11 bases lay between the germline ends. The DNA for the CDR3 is TGTGCCAGCAGCGCCGCTAGCAGCTCCTACAATGAGCAGTTCTTC. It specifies CASSAASSSYNEQFF.

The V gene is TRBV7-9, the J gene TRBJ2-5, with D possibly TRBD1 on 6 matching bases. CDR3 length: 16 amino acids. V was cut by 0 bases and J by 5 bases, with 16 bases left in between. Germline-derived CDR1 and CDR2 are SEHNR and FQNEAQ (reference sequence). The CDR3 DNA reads TGTGCCAGCAGCTTAGCTGACAGGCTCCTAGGGGAGACCCAGTACTTC. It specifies CASSLADRLLGETQYF. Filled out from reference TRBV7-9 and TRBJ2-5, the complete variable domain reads DTGVSQNPRHKITKRGQNVTFRCDPISEHNRLYWYRQTLGQGPEFLTYFQNEAQLEKSRLLSDRFSAERPKGSFSTLEIQRTEQGDSAMYLCASSLADRLLGETQYFGPGTRLLVL.

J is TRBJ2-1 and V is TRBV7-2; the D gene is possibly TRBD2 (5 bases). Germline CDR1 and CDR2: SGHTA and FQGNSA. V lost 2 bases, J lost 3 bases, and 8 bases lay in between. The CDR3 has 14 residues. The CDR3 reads CASSLLAGYNEQFF. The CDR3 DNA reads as TGTGCCAGCAGCTTACTGGCGGGCTACAATGAGCAGTTCTTC.

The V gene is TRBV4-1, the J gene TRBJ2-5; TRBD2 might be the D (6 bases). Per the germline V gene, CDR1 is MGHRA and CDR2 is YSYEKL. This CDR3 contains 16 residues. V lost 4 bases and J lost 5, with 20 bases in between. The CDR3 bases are TGCGCCAGCAGCCTCCGAGGGACTCAGGGTGGGGAGACCCAGTACTTC. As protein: CASSLRGTQGGETQYF.